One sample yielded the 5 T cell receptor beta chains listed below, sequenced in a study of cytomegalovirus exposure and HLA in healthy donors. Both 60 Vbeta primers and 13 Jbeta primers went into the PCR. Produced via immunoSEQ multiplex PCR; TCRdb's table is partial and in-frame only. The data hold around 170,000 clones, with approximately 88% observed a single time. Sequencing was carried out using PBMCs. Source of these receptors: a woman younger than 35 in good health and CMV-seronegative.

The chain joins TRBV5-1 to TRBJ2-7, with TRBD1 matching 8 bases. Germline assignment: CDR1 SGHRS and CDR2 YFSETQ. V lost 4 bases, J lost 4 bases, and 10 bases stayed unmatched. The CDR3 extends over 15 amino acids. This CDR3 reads CASSLYRDRRYEQYF. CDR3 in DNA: TGCGCCAGCAGCCTTTACCGGGACAGGAGGTACGAGCAGTACTTC. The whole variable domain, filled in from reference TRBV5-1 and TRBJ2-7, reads KAGVTQTPRYLIKTRGQQVTLSCSPISGHRSVSWYQQTPGQGLQFLFEYFSETQRNKGNFPGRFSGRQFSNSRSEMNVSTLELGDSALYLCASSLYRDRRYEQYFGPGTRLTVT.

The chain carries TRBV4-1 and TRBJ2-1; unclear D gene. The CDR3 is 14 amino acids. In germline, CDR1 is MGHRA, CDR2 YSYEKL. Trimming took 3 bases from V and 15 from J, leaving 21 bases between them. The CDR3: CASSQYFSSSPRFF. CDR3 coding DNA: TGCGCCAGCAGCCAGTACTTCTCTAGTAGCCCTCGGTTCTTC.

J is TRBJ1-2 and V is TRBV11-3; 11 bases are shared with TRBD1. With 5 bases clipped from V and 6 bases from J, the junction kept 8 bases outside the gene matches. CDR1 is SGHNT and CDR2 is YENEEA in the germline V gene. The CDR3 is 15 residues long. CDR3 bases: TGTGCCAGCAGCCGTGCCGGGACAGGGGGTGATGGCTACACCTTC. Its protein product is CASSRAGTGGDGYTF.

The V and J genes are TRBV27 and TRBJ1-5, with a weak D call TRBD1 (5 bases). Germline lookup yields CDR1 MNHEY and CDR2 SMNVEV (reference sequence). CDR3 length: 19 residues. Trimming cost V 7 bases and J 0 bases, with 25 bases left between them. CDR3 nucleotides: TGTGCCAGCACCAAAAAACCCCCTCGTTTAGGGGATAGCAATCAGCCCCAGCATTTT. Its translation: CASTKKPPRLGDSNQPQHF.

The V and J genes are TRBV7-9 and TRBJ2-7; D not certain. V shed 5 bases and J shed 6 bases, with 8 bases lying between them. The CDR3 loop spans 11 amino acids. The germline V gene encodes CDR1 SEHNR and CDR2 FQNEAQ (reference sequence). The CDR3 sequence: CASSPRSEQYF. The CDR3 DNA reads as TGTGCCAGCAGCCCCCGGTCCGAGCAGTACTTC.